The 30 T cell receptor beta chains below were found in one sample sequenced in a study of Ad26.COV2.S vaccination and SARS-CoV-2 variants. Treatment denoted: roughly 18 received Ad26.COV2.S at low or high dose, single or two shots; about 5 received placebo; per-sample allocation not given. Material that was analyzed had been drawn on day 63 after the first vaccine or placebo injection. Some clones are missing from TCRdb's copy, which holds only in-frame ones; the method was immunoSEQ multiplex PCR. This sample has about 480,000 clones; about 83% occur once, and the top ten carry around 13%. The sample consisted of peripheral blood, taken in a trial of Ad26.COV2.S vaccine versus placebo. The receptors were sampled from a person aged 18 to 65 who received the Ad26.COV2.S COVID-19 vaccine or a placebo.

This clone was seen only once. V usage is TRBV20-1 and J usage is TRBJ1-1; D remains unclear. Trimming removed 4 bases at V and 7 bases at J, with 10 bases between. CDR3 size: 11 residues. CDR1 and CDR2 (germline): DFQATT, SNEGSKA (reference sequence). DNA of the CDR3: TGCAGTGCTACTTGGACGGATGAAGCTTTCTTT. This translates into CSATWTDEAFF.

This chain uses TRBV18 with TRBJ2-5, with TRBD2 identical over 9 bases. The germline V gene encodes CDR1 KGHSH and CDR2 LQKENI. The CDR3 extends over 16 amino acids. V gave up 3 bases and J gave up 2 bases; unmatched junction bases: 7. The DNA of the CDR3 is TGTGCCAGCTCACCGCTAGCGGGAAATAGGCAAGAGACCCAGTACTTC. This sequence encodes CASSPLAGNRQETQYF.

The rearrangement uses TRBV3-1 (or the pseudogene TRBV3-2) and TRBJ2-5; no definite D call. V was clipped by 0 bases and J by 6 bases, with 8 bases between them. Germline values: CDR1 LGHDT, CDR2 YNNKEL (reference sequence). This CDR3 contains 13 residues. The CDR3 DNA is TGTGCCAGCAGCCAAGATTCCGTGAAGACCCAGTACTTC. Translation gives CASSQDSVKTQYF.

CDR3 residues: CASSLGDRGDTQYF. CDR3 DNA sequence: TGTGCCAGCAGCTTGGGTGACAGGGGGGATACGCAGTATTTT. V and J are TRBV5-4 and TRBJ2-3; 9 bases align to TRBD1. V was pared by 0 bases and J by 6 bases, with 2 bases of the junction left unmatched. This CDR3 is 14 amino acids long. Germline V gene data show CDR1 as SGHNT and CDR2 as YYREEE (reference sequence).

This chain joins TRBV7-2 and TRBJ2-3; 10 bases match TRBD2. Trimming at V came to 0 bases and at J to 4 bases, leaving 4 bases not matched to a gene. This CDR3 spans 16 amino acids. CDR1 and CDR2 from the germline V gene are SGHTA and FQGNSA. The DNA of the CDR3 is TGTGCCAGCAGCTTAGCGCGTCTAGCGGGAGCAGATACGCAGTATTTT. Translated: CASSLARLAGADTQYF.

This clone was detected once. The chain recombines TRBV6-4 with TRBJ1-6; the D is unclear. V lost 6 bases and J 5 bases, leaving 14 bases between the germline ends. This CDR3 contains 15 residues. Per germline, CDR1 MRHNA and CDR2 SNTAGT. The CDR3 nucleotides read TGTGCCAGCAGGCCTTCGGAGACCAATAATTCACCCCTCCACTTT. Translated: CASRPSETNNSPLHF.

This clone has a handful of counts. The sample carries other DNA sequences with the same CDR3. The chain links TRBV5-6 to TRBJ2-2; unclear D gene. The CDR3 is 14 amino acids. Trimming took off 0 bases at V and 1 base at J, with 4 bases between the two ends. Germline V gene lookup returns CDR1 SGHDT and CDR2 YYEEEE. CDR3 DNA: TGTGCCAGCAGCTTGGCCGTGAACACCGGGGAGCTGTTTTTT. Translating gives CASSLAVNTGELFF.

CDR3 sequence: CASSRTGGWDEQFF. The CDR3 coding sequence is TGTGCCAGCTCTAGGACAGGGGGCTGGGATGAGCAGTTCTTC. The chain carries TRBV18 and TRBJ2-1, with TRBD1 matching 11 bases. The CDR3 is 14 residues long. Germline V gene lookup returns CDR1 KGHSH and CDR2 LQKENI. V gave up 6 bases and J gave up 8 bases; unmatched junction bases: 6.

There are a few counts of this clone. The chain has TRBV7-2 and TRBJ2-1; 7 bases agree with TRBD2. CDR1 and CDR2 from the germline V gene are SGHTA and FQGNSA. The CDR3 is made up of 16 amino acids. The V gene end was trimmed by 5 bases and the J gene end by 4 bases; junction bases not matched to a gene: 11. CDR3 in amino acids: CASSPGGSGYYNEQFF. The CDR3 DNA follows: TGTGCCAGCAGCCCCGGGGGTAGCGGGTATTACAATGAGCAGTTCTTC.

This chain uses TRBV19 with TRBJ2-7; 8 bases fit TRBD1. The length of the CDR3 is 15 residues. The germline V gene encodes CDR1 LNHDA and CDR2 SQIVND (reference sequence). V trimming: 3 bases; J trimming: 4 bases; junction bases outside the gene matches: 8. The CDR3 nucleotides are TGTGCCAGTAGTATGGGCGCCGGACAGGGATACGAGCAGTACTTC. Translating it yields CASSMGAGQGYEQYF.

The CDR3 protein is CASSFLPGGRGIYGYTF. The DNA for the CDR3 is TGTGCCAGCAGCTTTCTCCCCGGAGGGAGGGGGATCTATGGCTACACCTTC. The chain uses TRBV5-5 and TRBJ1-2; a possible D gene is TRBD1 (6 bases). This CDR3 is 17 amino acids long. The germline CDR1 and CDR2 sequences are SGHKS and YYEKEE (reference sequence). Trimming removed 2 bases from V and 4 bases from J, with 21 bases in between.

This rearrangement joins TRBV5-5 to TRBJ2-3; 9 nucleotides match TRBD1. Germline CDR1 SGHKS, CDR2 YYEKEE (reference sequence). The CDR3 loop spans 16 amino acids. After removal of 3 bases from V and 7 bases from J, the junction contained 12 bases not matched to a gene. The CDR3 DNA is TGTGCCAGCAGCTCAAATCCCGGGACAGGGACGAATACGCAGTATTTT. This translates into CASSSNPGTGTNTQYF.

This chain connects TRBV3-1 (or the pseudogene TRBV3-2) to TRBJ2-5, with 8 bases that match TRBD2. After removal of 4 bases from V and 4 bases from J, the junction contained 2 bases not matched to a gene. The CDR3 length is 13 residues. Per the germline V gene, CDR1 is LGHDT and CDR2 is YNNKEL (reference sequence). The DNA of the CDR3 is TGTGCCAGCAGCCCGGGGGGGGCAGAGACCCAGTACTTC. The encoded protein is CASSPGGAETQYF.

This rearrangement joins TRBV5-5 to TRBJ2-7; D is undetermined. The CDR3 is 15 residues long. Looked up from germline, CDR1 is SGHKS and CDR2 is YYEKEE (reference sequence). Trimming removed 4 bases at V and 0 bases at J, with 14 bases between. CDR3 nucleotides: TGTGCCAGCAGCCTGGGCCCGGATAACTCCTACGAGCAGTACTTC. It encodes CASSLGPDNSYEQYF.

This sequence joins TRBV29-1 and TRBJ2-1, with D unclear. Trimming left V 7 bases short and J 7 bases short, with 14 bases between. The CDR3 is made up of 12 amino acids. Germline V gene data show CDR1 as SQVTM and CDR2 as ANQGSEA. The CDR3: CSAQPTMNEQFF. The CDR3 bases are TGCAGCGCCCAGCCCACTATGAATGAGCAGTTCTTC.

The rearrangement links TRBV5-6 to TRBJ2-2, with 7 bases fitting TRBD2. This CDR3 contains 16 residues. With 3 bases clipped from V and 7 bases from J, the junction kept 12 bases outside the gene matches. CDR1 and CDR2 (germline): SGHDT, YYEEEE. The CDR3 is CASSSRLAPRSGELFF. The CDR3 DNA follows: TGTGCCAGCAGCTCTAGACTAGCCCCCCGAAGCGGGGAGCTGTTTTTT.

This rearrangement joins TRBV9 to TRBJ2-5, with 7 bases aligning to TRBD2. The V gene end was trimmed by 3 bases and the J gene end by 4 bases; junction bases not matched to a gene: 12. The CDR3 is 16 residues long. Germline V gene sequence: CDR1 SGDLS, CDR2 YYNGEE. The CDR3 loop is CASSAAGGSRAETQYF. The CDR3 DNA follows: TGTGCCAGCAGCGCCGCTGGCGGGAGTAGGGCAGAGACCCAGTACTTC.

The gene calls are TRBV20-1 and TRBJ2-3; no firm D call. Trimming removed 1 base from V and 5 bases from J, with 4 bases in between. Germline CDR1 and CDR2: DFQATT and SNEGSKA (reference sequence). The CDR3 totals 11 residues. The CDR3 loop is CSARGVDTQYF. The CDR3 nucleotides read TGCAGTGCTAGAGGGGTAGATACGCAGTATTTT.

V is TRBV27 and J is TRBJ2-1; D remains unclear. The CDR3 spans 15 residues. CDR1 is MNHEY and CDR2 is SMNVEV in the germline V gene (reference sequence). The V end lost 2 bases, the J end lost 0 bases, and 8 bases lay between the germline ends. As DNA, the CDR3 is TGTGCCAGCAGTTTAATGGTTGGCTCCTACAATGAGCAGTTCTTC. The encoded protein is CASSLMVGSYNEQFF.

This chain joins TRBV18 and TRBJ1-1; no clear D. Germline-derived CDR1 and CDR2 are KGHSH and LQKENI. V was shortened by 6 bases and J by 0 bases, with 14 bases between the two germline ends. The CDR3 contains 15 residues. This CDR3 reads CASSPGDRLNTEAFF. The CDR3 coding sequence is TGTGCCAGCTCCCCTGGAGATCGTTTGAACACTGAAGCTTTCTTT.

The chain joins TRBV15 to TRBJ2-7; D is undetermined. Germline V gene data show CDR1 as LNHNV and CDR2 as YYDKDF (reference sequence). There are 13 residues in the CDR3. Deletions cut 6 bases from V and 3 bases from J, with 12 bases between. This chain's CDR3 is CATRRTESYEQYF. The CDR3 region has the DNA TGTGCCACCAGACGGACGGAGAGCTACGAGCAGTACTTC.

CDR3 in DNA: TGTGCCAGCAGCTTGGAGGACAGGGGGTTCCCTGAAGCTTTCTTT. It is translated as CASSLEDRGFPEAFF. The chain recombines TRBV7-9 with TRBJ1-1; TRBD1 matches 10 bases. This CDR3 contains 15 residues. The V gene end was trimmed by 3 bases and the J gene end by 6 bases; junction bases not matched to a gene: 7. CDR1 and CDR2 (germline): SEHNR, FQNEAQ (reference sequence).

Of note for this clone: Compared with germline, one end of the junction differs, possibly owing to a read error. This sequence joins TRBV28 and TRBJ1-2, with a weak D call TRBD1 (5 bases). Per germline, CDR1 MDHEN and CDR2 SYDVKM. The CDR3 sequence is 13 residues long. The CDR3 spells CASSSDGINRGTF. CDR3 sequence (DNA): TGTGCCAGCAGTTCAGATGGGATTAATCGGGGGACTTTC.

CDR3 residues: CASSQPGFPGGADTQYF. For the CDR3, the DNA is TGTGCCAGCAGCCAACCCGGTTTCCCTGGGGGGGCAGATACGCAGTATTTT. The V call is TRBV3-1 (or the pseudogene TRBV3-2), the J call TRBJ2-3; 7 bases are shared with TRBD2. Germline-derived CDR1 and CDR2 are LGHDT and YNNKEL (reference sequence). J gave up 4 bases and V 2 bases, and 12 bases lay outside the gene matches. The CDR3 totals 17 residues.

This clone was recorded only once. This chain links TRBV29-1 with TRBJ2-5; TRBD2 matches 10 bases. In germline, CDR1 is SQVTM, CDR2 ANQGSEA. This CDR3 region has 15 residues. J was trimmed by 0 bases and V by 5 bases; bases with no gene match: 6. Written as DNA, the CDR3 is TGCAGCGTTCGAGTAGCGGGAGGCCACCAAGAGACCCAGTACTTC. Translating it yields CSVRVAGGHQETQYF.

V usage is TRBV5-4 and J usage is TRBJ2-1; D may be TRBD2 (5 bases). This CDR3 contains 14 residues. Germline V lookup: CDR1 SGHNT, CDR2 YYREEE (reference sequence). The ends were cut back, 2 bases at V and 7 bases at J, with 13 bases in the middle. CDR3 DNA: TGTGCCAGCAGCTTCGTCGGACTTTCAAATGAGCAGTTCTTC. Its protein is CASSFVGLSNEQFF.

The chain uses TRBV30 and TRBJ1-1; 11 nucleotides match TRBD1. Germline V gives CDR1 GTSNPN, CDR2 SVGIG (reference sequence). This CDR3 comprises 15 residues. Trimming cost V 8 bases and J 4 bases; bases outside gene matches: 12. For the CDR3, the DNA is TGTGCCACCTCCGGGACAGGGGGTTTTAGCACTGAAGCTTTCTTT. Amino acid sequence: CATSGTGGFSTEAFF.

This clone appeared a single time. V gene TRBV25-1 combines with J gene TRBJ2-7; TRBD2 aligns across 7 bases. The germline V gene encodes CDR1 MGHDK and CDR2 SYGVNS. The V and J ends lost 6 bases and 0 bases, in that order; junction bases with no gene match: 5. The CDR3 runs to 14 residues. The CDR3 protein is CASSKAGSSYEQYF. In DNA, the CDR3 is TGTGCCAGCAGCAAAGCGGGAAGCTCCTACGAGCAGTACTTC.

The rearrangement links TRBV4-1 to TRBJ2-6; unclear D gene. CDR3 length equals 17 residues. The germline V gene has CDR1 MGHRA and CDR2 YSYEKL. V dropped 4 bases and J dropped 0 bases, with 13 bases sitting between them. The CDR3 DNA sequence: TGCGCCAGCAGCCCATTCTTCTCAGTCTCTGGGGCCAACGTCCTGACTTTC. Its protein is CASSPFFSVSGANVLTF.

As for this clone: A read error may account for a junction end that differs from germline. The chain couples TRBV30 to TRBJ2-7; perhaps TRBD2 as D (6 bases). The CDR3 length is 11 residues. Germline V gene lookup returns CDR1 GTSNPN and CDR2 SVGIG (reference sequence). The CDR3 loop reads CAWSVAGPPSF. CDR3 sequence (DNA): TGTGCCTGGAGTGTGGCGGGACCACCTTCCTTC. The full variable domain, its missing parts supplied by reference TRBV30 and TRBJ2-7, is SQTIHQWPATLVQPVGSPLSLECTVEGTSNPNLYWYRQAAGRGLQLLFYSVGIGQISSEVPQNLSASRPQDRQFILSSKKLLLSDSGFYLCAWSVAGPPSFGPGTRLTVT.